The text below deals with one T cell receptor (beta chain). Its antigen is unidentified. The data were obtained in a study of PD-1 blockade in classical Hodgkin lymphoma. Study observations and caveats: Causes of the repertoire differences remain undefined, possibly disease activity or prior therapy. When set against healthy donors, newly diagnosed patients were reported to show lower baseline TCR diversity.

Profiled with immunoSEQ multiplex PCR; TCRdb holds only in-frame clones, not every one. This table holds about 33,000 clones, roughly 94% found once. Time point here: newly diagnosed, previously untreated cHL patient sample. Newly diagnosed classical Hodgkin lymphoma PBMCs, still untreated, provided the comparison samples. The CDR3 has 15 residues. V lost 3 bases and J lost 2; bases outside the gene matches: 5. The germline gives CDR1 MDHEN, CDR2 SYDVKM. The TCR was taken from a human donor with classical Hodgkin lymphoma. V usage is TRBV28 and J usage is TRBJ2-7; TRBD1 matches at 9 bases. The sample consisted of peripheral blood mononuclear cells (PBMCs). DNA of the CDR3: TGTGCCAGCAGTTTCCCGACAGGGGGGACCTACGAGCAGTACTTC. Amino acid sequence: CASSFPTGGTYEQYF.